Below, one T cell receptor beta chain is given with its context. What it binds is unknown. The source of the sample is a study of OX40 agonist ivuxolimab in advanced cancers. Study-wide results and caveats: In CD8+ T cells, expanded clones were on average more numerous than in CD4+.

This table comes from immunoSEQ multiplex PCR, and its TCRdb copy is limited to in-frame clones, with some not included. The data contain some 40,000 clones, around 93% of them seen just once; the ten biggest clones take up 12% to 15%. The sequence came from an adult with an advanced solid tumor such as melanoma, head and neck, liver or kidney cancer. The sequences come from CD4+ or CD8+ T cells sorted from blood, collected in a trial of the OX40 agonist ivuxolimab.

In nucleotides, the CDR3 is TGTGCCAGCGCCGGGACAGTCGCCTACGAGCAGTACTTC. It yields the protein CASAGTVAYEQYF. J is TRBJ2-7 and V is TRBV28; 7 bases are shared with TRBD1. Trimming removed 8 bases from V and 2 bases from J; junction bases left unmatched: 6. Germline CDR1 is MDHEN and CDR2 is SYDVKM. The CDR3 is 13 residues long.